The next 29 T cell receptor beta chains were all read from a single sample in a study of T cell responses to AZD1222 COVID-19 vaccine. The protocol was immunoSEQ multiplex PCR, while the TCRdb copy is restricted to in-frame clones and leaves out a portion. The sample comprises about 120,000 clones, over 75% of which are singletons, and around 6% rests with the top ten. Material: peripheral blood, obtained on day 0 of AZD1222 vaccination. The receptors were gathered from an adult in good health.

The gene calls are TRBV2 and TRBJ2-7; D not certain. Trimming stripped 3 bases from V and 1 base from J, with 10 bases between. The CDR3 is 14 residues long. The germline V gene encodes CDR1 SNHLY and CDR2 FYNNEI. As DNA, the CDR3 is TGTGCCAGCAGTGAGGGGTTCACATCCTACGAGCAGTACTTC. Translated: CASSEGFTSYEQYF.

The chain links TRBV18 to TRBJ2-5, with D unclear. Trimming took off 2 bases at V and 0 bases at J, with 16 bases between the two ends. CDR3 size: 17 residues. The germline V gene encodes CDR1 KGHSH and CDR2 LQKENI. The CDR3 coding sequence is TGTGCCAGCTCACCATTCCCCCACAGAGTGTACCAAGAGACCCAGTACTTC. Its protein product is CASSPFPHRVYQETQYF.

This clone has a single count. The chain uses TRBV5-4 and TRBJ2-2, with unresolved D. Between the trimmed V and J ends, which lost 2 bases and 0 bases, there was a span of 11 bases. Germline CDR1 and CDR2: SGHNT and YYREEE (reference sequence). The CDR3 length is 16 residues. CDR3 bases: TGTGCCAGCAGCTTTGTGCCCACGGCGAACACCGGGGAGCTGTTTTTT. Its translation: CASSFVPTANTGELFF.

The gene calls are TRBV6-6 and TRBJ1-4, with 9 bases identical to TRBD1. The CDR3 has 15 residues. V lost 5 bases to trimming and J lost 5 bases; unmatched junction nucleotides: 6. CDR1 MNHNY and CDR2 SVGAGI come from the germline V gene (reference sequence). CDR3 region: CASSPWDRANEKLFF. CDR3 coding DNA: TGTGCCAGCAGTCCATGGGACAGGGCCAATGAAAAACTGTTTTTT.

The chain carries TRBV2 and TRBJ1-2; tentative D call: TRBD1 (6 bases). This CDR3 contains 13 residues. The germline V gene has CDR1 SNHLY and CDR2 FYNNEI. The V end lost 2 bases, the J end lost 6 bases, and 10 bases lay between the germline ends. The CDR3 region is CASSESRQDGYTF. CDR3 in DNA: TGTGCCAGCAGTGAATCGAGACAGGATGGCTACACCTTC.

The chain is built from TRBV27 and TRBJ1-2; 8 bases align to TRBD1. In germline, CDR1 is MNHEY, CDR2 SMNVEV (reference sequence). V was pared by 6 bases and J by 10 bases, with 10 bases of the junction left unmatched. The CDR3 contains 13 residues. The CDR3 region has the DNA TGTGCCAGCAGATCTGCCAGGGGGCGATTCTACACCTTC. Protein: CASRSARGRFYTF.

This chain uses TRBV14 with TRBJ1-2; D may be TRBD1 (6 bases). CDR3 length: 13 residues. The V gene lost 1 base and the J gene lost 7 bases, with 10 bases spanning the gap. CDR1 is SGHDN and CDR2 is FVKESK in the germline V gene. CDR3 bases: TGTGCCAGCAGCCAAGGGTACAGGGCTGGCTACACCTTC. Translation gives CASSQGYRAGYTF.

This chain connects TRBV18 to TRBJ1-5; no clear D. The CDR3 covers 14 residues. V was pared by 3 bases and J by 7 bases, with 13 bases between. CDR1 KGHSH and CDR2 LQKENI come from the germline V gene. Written as DNA, the CDR3 is TGTGCCAGCTCACCCACTTTCAGCAGGCAGCCCCAGCATTTT. Protein: CASSPTFSRQPQHF.

This sequence joins TRBV9 and TRBJ2-3; 8 nucleotides align to TRBD2. J was trimmed by 3 bases and V by 5 bases; bases with no gene match: 8. CDR1 is SGDLS, CDR2 YYNGEE, per germline. CDR3 length: 15 amino acids. CDR3 protein: CASSLSGVETDTQYF. CDR3 sequence (DNA): TGTGCCAGCAGTCTTAGCGGGGTAGAGACAGATACGCAGTATTTT.

V is TRBV20-1 and J is TRBJ1-1; maybe TRBD1 (6 bases). From germline, CDR1 is DFQATT and CDR2 SNEGSKA (reference sequence). The CDR3 has 12 residues. V dropped 3 bases and J dropped 4 bases, with 9 bases sitting between them. The CDR3 DNA sequence: TGCAGTGCTAGTAAAGGGGGCACTGAAGCTTTCTTT. It is translated as CSASKGGTEAFF.

The genes are TRBV28 and TRBJ1-4; the D gene is possibly TRBD1 (6 bases). This CDR3 region has 15 residues. CDR1 is MDHEN and CDR2 is SYDVKM in the germline V gene. Trimming shortened V by 6 bases and J by 3 bases, and 14 bases separated the two germline ends. As DNA, the CDR3 is TGTGCCAGCAGACTCGGGGGCACTCCTAATGAAAAACTGTTTTTT. Translation: CASRLGGTPNEKLFF.

The rearrangement uses TRBV19 and TRBJ1-2; TRBD1 matches 11 bases. CDR1 LNHDA and CDR2 SQIVND come from the germline V gene (reference sequence). With V trimmed by 5 bases and J by 4 bases, 9 bases remained unmatched. This CDR3 region has 16 residues. CDR3 sequence reads: CASSGRGTGGGYGYTF. DNA for the CDR3: TGTGCCAGTAGTGGCCGAGGGACAGGGGGAGGCTATGGCTACACCTTC.

The chain links TRBV5-1 to TRBJ2-2, with D perhaps matching TRBD1 (6 bases). The CDR3 is 14 amino acids. Germline values: CDR1 SGHRS, CDR2 YFSETQ. V was clipped by 4 bases and J by 6 bases, with 13 bases between them. The CDR3 coding sequence is TGCGCCAGCAGCGACCCACAGGGTGCCGGGGAGCTGTTTTTT. Amino acid sequence: CASSDPQGAGELFF.

The chain carries TRBV18 and TRBJ1-1; TRBD1 agrees at 7 bases. V shed 5 bases, J shed 8 bases, and the junction held 14 bases outside the gene matches. Germline assignment: CDR1 KGHSH and CDR2 LQKENI. The length of the CDR3 is 15 residues. Here the CDR3 DNA reads TGTGCCAGCTCATTTGGCCGGGACAGCTCTTTAGAAGCTTTCTTT. This codes for CASSFGRDSSLEAFF.

The chain's CDR3 is CASSFKSSYNSPLHF. Written as DNA, the CDR3 is TGTGCCAGCAGCTTTAAAAGCTCCTATAATTCACCCCTCCACTTT. The gene calls are TRBV11-2 and TRBJ1-6, with D uncertain. Germline CDR1 SGHAT, CDR2 FQNNGV. There are 15 residues in the CDR3. V lost 3 bases and J lost 0, with 6 bases in between.

The chain has TRBV5-8 and TRBJ1-1; D is uncertain. Germline V gives CDR1 SGHTS, CDR2 YDEGEE. V was trimmed by 1 base and J by 0 bases, leaving 13 bases between them. The CDR3 covers 16 residues. DNA for the CDR3: TGTGCCAGCAGCTTGATGGGGTCGACTTTGAACACTGAAGCTTTCTTT. This codes for CASSLMGSTLNTEAFF.

DNA of the CDR3: TGCAGCGTTGAAGGGTGGAACACTGAAGCTTTCTTT. Translating it yields CSVEGWNTEAFF. V and J are TRBV29-1 and TRBJ1-1, with D unresolved. The V gene lost 1 base and the J gene lost 1 base, with 4 bases spanning the gap. There are 12 residues in the CDR3. Per the germline V gene, CDR1 is SQVTM and CDR2 is ANQGSEA.

V is TRBV19 and J is TRBJ1-5; TRBD1 is a possible D gene (6 bases). V was clipped by 2 bases and J by 4 bases, with 15 bases between them. CDR3 length: 16 residues. CDR1 LNHDA and CDR2 SQIVND come from the germline V gene (reference sequence). The CDR3: CASSITTGYPNQPQHF. In DNA form, the CDR3 reads TGTGCCAGTAGTATAACTACAGGGTACCCGAATCAGCCCCAGCATTTT.

The J gene is TRBJ1-6, the V gene TRBV28; tentative D call: TRBD1 (5 bases). CDR3 size: 13 residues. Deletions cut 7 bases from V and 8 bases from J, with 12 bases between. The germline gives CDR1 MDHEN, CDR2 SYDVKM. The CDR3 here is CASTPLTDSPLHF. CDR3 DNA: TGTGCCAGCACTCCCTTGACAGATTCACCCCTCCACTTT.

The V and J genes are TRBV30 and TRBJ2-1, with D tentatively TRBD2 (5 bases). The germline CDR1 and CDR2 sequences are GTSNPN and SVGIG (reference sequence). Trimming left V 3 bases short and J 3 bases short, with 9 bases between. The CDR3 sequence is 13 residues long. The CDR3 loop is CAWSPGLYNEQFF. Here the CDR3 DNA reads TGTGCCTGGAGCCCCGGACTCTACAATGAGCAGTTCTTC.

The sample holds a few counts of this clone. The CDR3 DNA reads TGTGCCAGCAGTTCCGGGACGACGGAGAAAAAACTGTTTTTT. Translation: CASSSGTTEKKLFF. V and J are TRBV6-5 and TRBJ1-4; tentative D call: TRBD1 (5 bases). The germline V gene has CDR1 MNHEY and CDR2 SVGAGI. The CDR3 loop spans 14 amino acids. Trimming took 4 bases from V and 9 from J, leaving 15 bases between them.

The CDR3 bases are TGTGCCAGCAGCAAAGGATTTCGTTTGAGACAGGGGAATCAGCCCCAGCATTTT. Its translation: CASSKGFRLRQGNQPQHF. The J gene is TRBJ1-5, the V gene TRBV21-1; the D call TRBD1 from the table was never checked on the DNA. TRBV21-1 is labeled a pseudogene. This CDR3 is built from 18 residues.

This chain uses TRBV5-1 with TRBJ2-3, with a tentative D call TRBD1 (6 bases). This CDR3 spans 14 amino acids. V was pared by 4 bases and J by 2 bases, with 11 bases between. Germline V gene lookup returns CDR1 SGHRS and CDR2 YFSETQ. The CDR3 reads CASSLGQTTDTQYF. CDR3 nucleotide sequence: TGCGCCAGCAGCCTAGGACAGACCACAGATACGCAGTATTTT.

By share of the sample, this clone is medium-sized (0.01 to 0.1%). The J gene is TRBJ2-7, the V gene TRBV20-1; 8 bases map to TRBD2. J was trimmed by 2 bases and V by 4 bases; bases with no gene match: 4. The CDR3 totals 13 residues. CDR1 DFQATT and CDR2 SNEGSKA come from the germline V gene (reference sequence). CDR3 sequence (DNA): TGCAGTGCTATTGAGCGGGAGCCCTACGAGCAGTACTTC. Its translation is CSAIEREPYEQYF.

The V gene is TRBV7-9, the J gene TRBJ2-3; D not resolved. Germline CDR1 SEHNR, CDR2 FQNEAQ (reference sequence). V shed 5 bases and J shed 0 bases, with 6 bases lying between them. The CDR3 is 13 residues long. The CDR3 loop reads CASSTGSTDTQYF. DNA for the CDR3: TGTGCCAGCAGCACGGGCAGCACAGATACGCAGTATTTT.

About this clone: Germline and junction disagree at one end, which may indicate a read error. This rearrangement joins TRBV6-5 to TRBJ1-6; 7 bases match TRBD1. The CDR3 is 11 amino acids. The germline gives CDR1 MNHEY, CDR2 SVGAGI. Here the CDR3 DNA reads TGTGCCAGCAGTAATCCCGGGACAGCTACCTTT. It specifies CASSNPGTATF.

The table lists this clone with a count of one. The chain links TRBV18 to TRBJ2-7, with 10 bases that match TRBD1. CDR1 and CDR2 from the germline V gene are KGHSH and LQKENI. Losses at the gene ends were 1 base for V and 6 bases for J; bases not matched to a gene: 9. The CDR3 length is 16 residues. The CDR3 region is CASSPRAPGQGSEQYF. As DNA, the CDR3 is TGTGCCAGCTCACCACGGGCACCGGGACAGGGGAGCGAGCAGTACTTC.

The rearrangement joins TRBV29-1 to TRBJ2-3, with D perhaps TRBD2 (7 bases). CDR3 length: 12 residues. The V end lost 7 bases, the J end lost 1 base, and 9 bases lay between the germline ends. Germline V gene lookup returns CDR1 SQVTM and CDR2 ANQGSEA. CDR3 amino acids: CSAGGGTDTQYF. In DNA, the CDR3 is TGCAGCGCGGGGGGCGGCACAGATACGCAGTATTTT.

The chain has TRBV5-6 and TRBJ2-3; D is ambiguous. In germline, CDR1 is SGHDT, CDR2 YYEEEE. V lost 1 base, J lost 0 bases, and 6 bases lay in between. This CDR3 comprises 14 residues. CDR3 sequence: CASSLISSTDTQYF. The CDR3 DNA reads TGTGCCAGCAGCTTGATCTCTAGCACAGATACGCAGTATTTT. The full variable domain, rest sourced from reference TRBV5-6 and TRBJ2-3, is DAGVTQSPTHLIKTRGQQVTLRCSPKSGHDTVSWYQQALGQGPQFIFQYYEEEERQRGNFPDRFSGHQFPNYSSELNVNALLLGDSALYLCASSLISSTDTQYFGPGTRLTVL.